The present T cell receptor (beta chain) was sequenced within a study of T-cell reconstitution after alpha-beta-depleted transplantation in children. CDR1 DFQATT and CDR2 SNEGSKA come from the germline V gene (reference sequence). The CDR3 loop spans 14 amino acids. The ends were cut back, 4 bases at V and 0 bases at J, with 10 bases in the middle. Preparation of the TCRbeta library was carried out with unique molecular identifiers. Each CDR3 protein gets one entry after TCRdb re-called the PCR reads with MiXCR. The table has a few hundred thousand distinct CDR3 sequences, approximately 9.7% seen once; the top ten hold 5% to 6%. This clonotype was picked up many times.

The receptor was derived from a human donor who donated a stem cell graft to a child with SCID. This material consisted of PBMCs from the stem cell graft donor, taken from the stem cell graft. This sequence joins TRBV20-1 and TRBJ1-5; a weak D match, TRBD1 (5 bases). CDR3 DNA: TGCAGTGCTACCCAAGGGACTAGCAATCAGCCCCAGCATTTT. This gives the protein CSATQGTSNQPQHF.